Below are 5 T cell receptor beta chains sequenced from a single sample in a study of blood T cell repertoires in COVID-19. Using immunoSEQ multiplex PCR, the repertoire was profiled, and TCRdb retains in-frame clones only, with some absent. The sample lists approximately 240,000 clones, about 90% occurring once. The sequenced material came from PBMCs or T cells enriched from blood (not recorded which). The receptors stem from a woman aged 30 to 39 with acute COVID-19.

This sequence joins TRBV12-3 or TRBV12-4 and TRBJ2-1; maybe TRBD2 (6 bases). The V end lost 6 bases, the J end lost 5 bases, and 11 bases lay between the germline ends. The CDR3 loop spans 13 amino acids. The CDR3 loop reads CASSAGLHNEQFF. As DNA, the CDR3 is TGTGCCAGCAGCGCGGGACTCCACAATGAGCAGTTCTTC.

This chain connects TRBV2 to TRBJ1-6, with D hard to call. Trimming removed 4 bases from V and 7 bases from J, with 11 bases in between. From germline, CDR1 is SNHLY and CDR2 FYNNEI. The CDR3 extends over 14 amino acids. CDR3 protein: CASSAYSRNSPLHF. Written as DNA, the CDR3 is TGTGCCAGCAGTGCGTACTCGCGGAATTCACCCCTCCACTTT.

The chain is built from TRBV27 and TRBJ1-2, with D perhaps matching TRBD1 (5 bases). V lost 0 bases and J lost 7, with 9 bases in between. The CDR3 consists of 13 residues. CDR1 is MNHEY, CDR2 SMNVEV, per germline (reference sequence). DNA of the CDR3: TGTGCCAGCAGTTTATCGGCGGGGGGTGGCTACACCTTC. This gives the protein CASSLSAGGGYTF.

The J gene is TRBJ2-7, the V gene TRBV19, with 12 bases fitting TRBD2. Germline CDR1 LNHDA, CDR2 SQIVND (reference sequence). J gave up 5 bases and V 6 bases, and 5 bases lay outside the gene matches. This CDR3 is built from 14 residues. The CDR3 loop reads CASRPTSGSDEQYF. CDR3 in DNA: TGTGCCAGTAGACCGACTAGCGGGAGCGACGAGCAGTACTTC.

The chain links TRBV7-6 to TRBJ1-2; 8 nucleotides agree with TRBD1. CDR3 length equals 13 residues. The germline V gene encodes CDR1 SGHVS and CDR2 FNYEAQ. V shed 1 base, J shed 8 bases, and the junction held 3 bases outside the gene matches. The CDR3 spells CASSLEAGGGYTF. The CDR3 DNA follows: TGTGCCAGCAGCTTAGAGGCAGGGGGCGGCTACACCTTC.